Following are 11 T cell receptor beta chains from one sample sequenced in a study of blood T cell repertoires in COVID-19. Only in-frame clones appear in the TCRdb table, and some are missing; sequencing was by immunoSEQ multiplex PCR. The repertoire holds over 40,000 clones, roughly 86% seen once, with roughly 15% in the top ten. The sequenced sample consisted of peripheral blood. Source of these receptors: a human donor in a cohort sampled during active COVID-19.

This chain connects TRBV13 to TRBJ1-3; no definite D call. V lost 1 base to trimming and J lost 2 bases, with 9 bases between them. The CDR3 extends over 15 amino acids. Germline lookup yields CDR1 PRHDT and CDR2 FYEKMQ (reference sequence). The CDR3 DNA follows: TGTGCCAGCAGCTTAGAAGGGAGGGCTGGAAACACCATATATTTT. Translated: CASSLEGRAGNTIYF.

The chain uses TRBV6-5 and TRBJ1-2; TRBD1 is a possible D gene (5 bases). CDR1 and CDR2 from the germline V gene are MNHEY and SVGAGI. V lost 8 bases to trimming and J lost 7 bases, with 20 bases between them. There are 14 residues in the CDR3. CDR3 sequence reads: CASRSAFQGIGYTF. The CDR3 DNA reads as TGTGCCAGCCGGTCCGCCTTTCAGGGCATTGGCTACACCTTC.

The chain carries TRBV4-1 and TRBJ2-2; 8 bases agree with TRBD1. The CDR3 is made up of 17 amino acids. Germline lookup yields CDR1 MGHRA and CDR2 YSYEKL. Trimming removed 0 bases from V and 3 bases from J; junction bases left unmatched: 6. CDR3 DNA sequence: TGCGCCAGCAGCCAAGACCAGGGGGCAGTGCACACCGGGGAGCTGTTTTTT. Its translation: CASSQDQGAVHTGELFF.

The rearrangement uses TRBV3-1 (or the pseudogene TRBV3-2) and TRBJ1-2; D unclear. V was clipped by 5 bases and J by 4 bases, with 8 bases between them. The germline gives CDR1 LGHDT, CDR2 YNNKEL (reference sequence). CDR3 length: 12 amino acids. The CDR3 reads CASSGVGYGYTF. CDR3 nucleotide sequence: TGTGCCAGCAGCGGAGTTGGCTATGGCTACACCTTC.

The V gene is TRBV6-2 or TRBV6-3, the J gene TRBJ2-7; 10 bases agree with TRBD1. The length of the CDR3 is 16 residues. Germline values: CDR1 MNHEY, CDR2 SVGEGT. After removal of 4 bases from V and 5 bases from J, the junction contained 11 bases not matched to a gene. The DNA of the CDR3 is TGTGCCAGCAGTTCCGACAGGGGGCGACTCCTAAACGAGCAGTACTTC. This encodes CASSSDRGRLLNEQYF.

This clone was seen a handful of times. The chain has TRBV19 and TRBJ2-2; the D is unclear. The germline V gene has CDR1 LNHDA and CDR2 SQIVND (reference sequence). Trimming cost V 3 bases and J 5 bases, with 13 bases left between them. The CDR3 spans 15 residues. The CDR3 DNA reads as TGTGCCAGTAGTATCTCAGACATCCCAACCGGGGAGCTGTTTTTT. It codes for CASSISDIPTGELFF. The full variable domain, in which reference TRBV19 and TRBJ2-2 provide the parts outside the CDR3, is DGGITQSPKYLFRKEGQNVTLSCEQNLNHDAMYWYRQDPGQGLRLIYYSQIVNDFQKGDIAEGYSVSREKKESFPLTVTSAQKNPTAFYLCASSISDIPTGELFFGEGSRLTVL.

This clone has a handful of counts. V is TRBV7-9 and J is TRBJ2-5; TRBD2 matches 8 bases. There are 15 residues in the CDR3. J gave up 2 bases and V 3 bases, and 5 bases lay outside the gene matches. Germline V gene data show CDR1 as SEHNR and CDR2 as FQNEAQ (reference sequence). The CDR3 reads CASSFISGAQETQYF. The CDR3 DNA sequence: TGTGCCAGCAGCTTTATTAGCGGGGCACAAGAGACCCAGTACTTC.

The chain carries TRBV9 and TRBJ2-1; TRBD2 aligns across 11 bases. Germline V gene lookup returns CDR1 SGDLS and CDR2 YYNGEE. V lost 0 bases, J lost 7 bases, and 3 bases stayed unmatched. CDR3 length: 15 residues. CDR3 in amino acids: CASSVDSGRVNEQFF. The CDR3 nucleotides read TGTGCCAGCAGCGTAGATAGCGGGAGGGTTAATGAGCAGTTCTTC.

This clone showed up just a few times. This chain links TRBV7-7 with TRBJ2-2; D may be TRBD2 (6 bases). The CDR3 consists of 13 residues. Germline assignment: CDR1 SSHAT and CDR2 FNYEAQ (reference sequence). The CDR3 coding sequence is TGTGCTAGCGCGGGGATAAACACCGGGGAGCTGTTTTTT. It encodes CASAGINTGELFF. Full variable domain (missing parts from reference TRBV7-7 and TRBJ2-2): GAGVSQSPRYKVTKRGQDVTLRCDPISSHATLYWYQQALGQGPEFLTYFNYEAQPDKSGLPSDRFSAERPEGSISTLTIQRTEQRDSAMYRCASAGINTGELFFGEGSRLTVL.

The rearrangement joins TRBV20-1 to TRBJ2-5, with D unresolved. Germline lookup yields CDR1 DFQATT and CDR2 SNEGSKA (reference sequence). V gave up 3 bases and J gave up 1 base, with 6 bases separating them. CDR3 length equals 12 residues. DNA for the CDR3: TGCAGTGCTAGTCGGTCCCAAGAGACCCAGTACTTC. Translation gives CSASRSQETQYF.

This chain uses TRBV29-1 with TRBJ2-2; unclear D gene. V gave up 4 bases and J gave up 7 bases, with 7 bases separating them. Germline V gene sequence: CDR1 SQVTM, CDR2 ANQGSEA. The CDR3 extends over 11 amino acids. DNA of the CDR3: TGCAGCGTTGGCTTCGGCGGGGAGCTGTTTTTT. Amino acid sequence: CSVGFGGELFF.